The rows below give T cell receptor beta chains drawn from one sample of a study of OX40 agonist ivuxolimab in advanced cancers. The table came from immunoSEQ multiplex PCR; TCRdb's copy has only in-frame clones and leaves some out. Among some 50,000 clones listed, about 88% were seen once. The input for sequencing was CD4+ or CD8+ T cells sorted from blood, taken in a trial of the OX40 agonist ivuxolimab. Receptors originate from an adult with an advanced solid tumor such as melanoma, head and neck, liver or kidney cancer. Both conserved end residues are part of each CDR3. Fields, in order: D gene, V gene, clone size, J gene, CDR3 protein, CDR3 DNA. The D gene is left open where the match is weak. Size is stated for part of the rows, as once, few or many counts, or as a class when the clone is expanded.

NA,TRBV6-6,NA,TRBJ1-1,CASRRQEKMNTEAFF,TGTGCCAGCAGGCGACAGGAAAAGATGAACACTGAAGCTTTCTTT
NA,TRBV7-9,NA,TRBJ2-4,CASAGQLIQYF,TGTGCCAGCGCGGGACAACTGATTCAGTACTTC
NA,TRBV6-5,NA,TRBJ1-2,CAISGPGQNGYTF,TGTGCCATCAGTGGGCCGGGACAAAATGGCTACACCTTC
NA,TRBV6-6,large,TRBJ1-5,CASGDASPGNQPQHF,TGTGCCAGCGGCGACGCGTCTCCTGGGAATCAGCCCCAGCATTTT
NA,TRBV9,NA,TRBJ2-5,CATTKGGAPGETQYF,TGTGCCACCACCAAAGGGGGGGCCCCCGGGGAGACCCAGTACTTC
NA,TRBV2,NA,TRBJ1-1,CASQKEQTNTEAFF,TGTGCCAGCCAAAAGGAACAGACGAACACTGAAGCTTTCTTT
TRBD1,TRBV29-1,NA,TRBJ1-4,CSVRMGQGAQELFF,TGCAGCGTCAGAATGGGACAGGGGGCCCAGGAACTGTTTTTT
NA,TRBV25-1,once,TRBJ2-1,CASSEYKRLSSYNEQFF,TGTGCCAGCAGTGAATATAAGCGGTTAAGCTCCTACAATGAGCAGTTCTTC
NA,TRBV10-1,few,TRBJ1-1,CASSDRQAAEAFF,TGCGCCAGCAGTGATCGACAGGCCGCCGAAGCTTTCTTT
NA,TRBV9,NA,TRBJ2-2,CASFSELFF,TGTGCCAGCTTCTCGGAGCTGTTTTTT
TRBD1,TRBV4-1,NA,TRBJ1-1,CASSQWTGIRNTEAFF,TGCGCCAGCAGCCAGTGGACAGGGATCAGGAACACTGAAGCTTTCTTT
NA,TRBV7-3,NA,TRBJ2-5,CASSSSGLTQETQYF,TGTGCCAGCAGCTCGTCGGGTCTTACACAAGAGACCCAGTACTTC
TRBD1,TRBV28,NA,TRBJ1-1,CASRQGGEAFF,TGTGCCAGCAGACAGGGGGGTGAAGCTTTCTTT
NA,TRBV9,NA,TRBJ1-2,CASSGRAGPYGYTF,TGTGCCAGCAGCGGTAGGGCCGGCCCTTATGGCTACACCTTC
NA,TRBV28,few,TRBJ1-1,CASSLTGNTEAFF,TGTGCCAGCAGCCTCACGGGGAACACTGAAGCTTTCTTT